The T cell receptor (beta chain) described here comes from a study of CD8+ T cells in alopecia areata. Study results and caveats: Possibly because of HLA-related factors, TCR sharing was less clear across patients than in mice. In scalp and blood, many expanded lesional clones persisted during tofacitinib.

Treatment described: oral pan-JAK inhibitor, 5-10 mg twice daily. Sequencing relied on a cDNA template that was reverse transcribed from extracted RNA. Sequencing was performed with immunoSEQ multiplex PCR; in TCRdb, only in-frame clones are kept and a portion is missing. The repertoire holds roughly 100,000 clones, with approximately 90% as singletons. In regard to this clone: The antigen is not known.

The specimen comprised CD8+ T cells sorted from blood, sampled at approximately week 30, from a patient treated with tofacitinib. The receptor was isolated from a human donor with alopecia areata.

This CDR3 reads CSVEAGNSYNEQFF. The CDR3 DNA follows: TGCAGCGTTGAAGCCGGGAACTCCTACAATGAGCAGTTCTTC. V usage is TRBV29-1 and J usage is TRBJ2-1; maybe TRBD2 (5 bases). The V end lost 1 base, the J end lost 0 bases, and 7 bases lay between the germline ends. CDR1 is SQVTM, CDR2 ANQGSEA, per germline. This CDR3 comprises 14 residues.